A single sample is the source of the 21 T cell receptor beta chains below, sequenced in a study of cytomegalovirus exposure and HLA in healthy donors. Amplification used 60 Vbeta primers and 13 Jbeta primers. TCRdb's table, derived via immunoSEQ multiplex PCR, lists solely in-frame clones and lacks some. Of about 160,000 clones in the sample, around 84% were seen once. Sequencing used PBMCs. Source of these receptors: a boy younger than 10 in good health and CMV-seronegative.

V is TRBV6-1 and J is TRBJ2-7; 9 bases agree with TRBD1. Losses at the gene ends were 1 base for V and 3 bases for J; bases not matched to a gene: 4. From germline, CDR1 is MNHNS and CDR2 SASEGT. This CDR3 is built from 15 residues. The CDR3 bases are TGTGCCAGCAGTGAAGGATCGGACAGGGGCTACGAGCAGTACTTC. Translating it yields CASSEGSDRGYEQYF.

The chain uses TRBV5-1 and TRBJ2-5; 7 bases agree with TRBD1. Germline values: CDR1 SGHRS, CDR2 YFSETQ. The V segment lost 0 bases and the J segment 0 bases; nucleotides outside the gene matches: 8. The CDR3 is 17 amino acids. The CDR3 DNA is TGCGCCAGCAGCTTGGCCGTGACAGGGACGTACCAAGAGACCCAGTACTTC. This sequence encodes CASSLAVTGTYQETQYF.

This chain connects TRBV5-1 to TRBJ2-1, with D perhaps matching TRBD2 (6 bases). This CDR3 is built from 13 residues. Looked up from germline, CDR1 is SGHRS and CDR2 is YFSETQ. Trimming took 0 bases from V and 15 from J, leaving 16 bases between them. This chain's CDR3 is CASSLGGTPGRFF. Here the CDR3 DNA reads TGCGCCAGCAGCTTGGGCGGGACTCCTGGTCGGTTCTTC.

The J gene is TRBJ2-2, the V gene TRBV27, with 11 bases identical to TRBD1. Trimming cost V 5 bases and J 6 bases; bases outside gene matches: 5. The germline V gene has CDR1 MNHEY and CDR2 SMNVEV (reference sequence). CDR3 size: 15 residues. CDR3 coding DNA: TGTGCCAGCAGTCCCCGGGACAGGGGGGCCGGGGAGCTGTTTTTT. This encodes CASSPRDRGAGELFF.

DNA of the CDR3: TGTGCCAGCAGTCCTTCCCCTACCCCTGGGGCCAACGTCCTGACTTTC. Residues: CASSPSPTPGANVLTF. The chain uses TRBV27 and TRBJ2-6; D unresolved. V was clipped by 5 bases and J by 2 bases, with 13 bases between them. CDR1 and CDR2 from the germline V gene are MNHEY and SMNVEV (reference sequence). This CDR3 is built from 16 residues.

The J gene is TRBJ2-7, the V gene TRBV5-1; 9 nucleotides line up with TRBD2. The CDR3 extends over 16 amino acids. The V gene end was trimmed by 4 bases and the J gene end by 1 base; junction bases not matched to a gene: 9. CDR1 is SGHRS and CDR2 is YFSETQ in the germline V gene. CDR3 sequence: CASSPGGTSRSYEQYV. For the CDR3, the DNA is TGCGCCAGCAGCCCAGGCGGGACTAGCCGATCCTACGAGCAGTACGTC.

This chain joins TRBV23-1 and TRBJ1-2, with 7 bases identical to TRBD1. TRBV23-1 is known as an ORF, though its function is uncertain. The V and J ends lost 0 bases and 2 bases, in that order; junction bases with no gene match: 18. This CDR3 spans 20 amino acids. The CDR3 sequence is CASSQSVGPTGSTLNYGYTF. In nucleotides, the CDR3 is TGCGCCAGCAGTCAATCGGTGGGACCGACAGGGTCCACTCTCAACTATGGCTACACCTTC.

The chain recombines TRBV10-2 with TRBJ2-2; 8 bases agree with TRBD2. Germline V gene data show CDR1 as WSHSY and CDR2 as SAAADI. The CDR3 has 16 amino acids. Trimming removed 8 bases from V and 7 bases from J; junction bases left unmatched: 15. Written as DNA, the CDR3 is TGCGCCAGCGCCCCAAAAGCGGGGGCCTCTGACGGGGAGCTGTTTTTT. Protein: CASAPKAGASDGELFF.

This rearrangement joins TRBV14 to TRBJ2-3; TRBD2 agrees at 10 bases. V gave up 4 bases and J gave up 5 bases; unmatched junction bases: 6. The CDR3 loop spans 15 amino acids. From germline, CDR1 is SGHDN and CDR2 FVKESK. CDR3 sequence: CASSPLAGVGDTQYF. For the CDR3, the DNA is TGTGCCAGCAGCCCCCTAGCGGGAGTAGGAGATACGCAGTATTTT.

The CDR3: CASSLRGQGNTEAFF. The CDR3 coding sequence is TGTGCCAGCAGTTTACGCGGACAGGGGAATACTGAAGCTTTCTTT. This chain connects TRBV28 to TRBJ1-1, with 9 bases aligning to TRBD1. The germline V gene encodes CDR1 MDHEN and CDR2 SYDVKM. The length of the CDR3 is 15 residues. V lost 2 bases and J lost 5; bases outside the gene matches: 6.

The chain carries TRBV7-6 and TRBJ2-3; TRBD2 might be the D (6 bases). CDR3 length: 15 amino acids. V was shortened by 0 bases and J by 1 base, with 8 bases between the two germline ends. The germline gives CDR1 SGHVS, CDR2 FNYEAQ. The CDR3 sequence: CASSLAGGRTDTQYF. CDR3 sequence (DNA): TGTGCCAGCAGCTTAGCGGGGGGACGCACAGATACGCAGTATTTT.

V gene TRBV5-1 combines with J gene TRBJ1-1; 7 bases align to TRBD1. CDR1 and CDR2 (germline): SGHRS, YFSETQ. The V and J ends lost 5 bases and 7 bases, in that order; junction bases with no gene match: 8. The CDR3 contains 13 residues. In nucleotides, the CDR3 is TGCGCCAGCAGATGTCGACAGGGCCGTGAAGCTTTCTTT. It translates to CASRCRQGREAFF.

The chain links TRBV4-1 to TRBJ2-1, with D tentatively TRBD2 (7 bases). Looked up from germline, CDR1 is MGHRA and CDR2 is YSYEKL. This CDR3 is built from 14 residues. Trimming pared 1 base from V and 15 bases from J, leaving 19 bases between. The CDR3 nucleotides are TGCGCCAGCAGCCAAGGTAGTGGGGGGGCCCGGGGGTTCTTC. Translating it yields CASSQGSGGARGFF.

CDR3 DNA: TGTGCCAGCAGTCCCCCCGCTGGGACTAGCGGGGGGGCTTACAATGAGCAGTTCTTC. This gives the protein CASSPPAGTSGGAYNEQFF. This chain joins TRBV27 and TRBJ2-1; TRBD2 agrees at 16 bases. Germline V gives CDR1 MNHEY, CDR2 SMNVEV (reference sequence). The junction had 11 bases not matched to a gene; V was cut back by 5 bases and J by 4 bases. This CDR3 is 19 amino acids long.

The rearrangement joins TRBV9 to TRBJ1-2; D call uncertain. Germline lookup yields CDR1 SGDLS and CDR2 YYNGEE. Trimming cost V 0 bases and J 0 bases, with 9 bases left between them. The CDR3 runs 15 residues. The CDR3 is CASSVAAGTNYGYTF. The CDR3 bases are TGTGCCAGCAGCGTAGCCGCAGGAACTAACTATGGCTACACCTTC.

The CDR3 coding sequence is TGTGCCAGTATTGCCGGGACAGAATATGGCTACACCTTC. Protein product: CASIAGTEYGYTF. This chain connects TRBV19 to TRBJ1-2; the match to TRBD1 covers 7 bases. The CDR3 loop spans 13 amino acids. The V and J ends lost 7 bases and 5 bases, in that order; junction bases with no gene match: 7. Germline V gene data show CDR1 as LNHDA and CDR2 as SQIVND (reference sequence).

CDR3 in amino acids: CASSYQTGPFYEQYF. CDR3 sequence (DNA): TGTGCCAGCAGCTACCAGACAGGGCCCTTTTACGAGCAGTACTTC. The V call is TRBV13, the J call TRBJ2-7, with 7 bases aligning to TRBD1. The germline V gene has CDR1 PRHDT and CDR2 FYEKMQ (reference sequence). The junction had 10 bases not matched to a gene; V was cut back by 4 bases and J by 4 bases. This CDR3 comprises 15 residues.

CDR3 in amino acids: CASHTRGYNSPLHF. The CDR3 coding sequence is TGTGCCAGCCATACCAGGGGCTATAATTCACCCCTCCACTTT. This chain links TRBV7-2 with TRBJ1-6; weak D call: TRBD1 (6 bases). The CDR3 contains 14 residues. Germline CDR1 reads SGHTA; CDR2 reads FQGNSA. Trimming left V 8 bases short and J 3 bases short, with 11 bases between.

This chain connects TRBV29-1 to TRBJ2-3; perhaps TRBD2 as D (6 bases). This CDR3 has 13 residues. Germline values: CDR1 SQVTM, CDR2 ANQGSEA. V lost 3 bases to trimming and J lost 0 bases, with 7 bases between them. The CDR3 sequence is CSVEGGSTDTQYF. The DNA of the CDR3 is TGCAGCGTTGAGGGAGGTAGCACAGATACGCAGTATTTT.

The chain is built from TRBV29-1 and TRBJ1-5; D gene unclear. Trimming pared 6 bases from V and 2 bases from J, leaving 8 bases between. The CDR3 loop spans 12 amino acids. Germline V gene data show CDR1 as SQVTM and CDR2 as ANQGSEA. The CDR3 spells CSVQEGNQPQHF. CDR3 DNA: TGCAGCGTGCAGGAAGGCAATCAGCCCCAGCATTTT.

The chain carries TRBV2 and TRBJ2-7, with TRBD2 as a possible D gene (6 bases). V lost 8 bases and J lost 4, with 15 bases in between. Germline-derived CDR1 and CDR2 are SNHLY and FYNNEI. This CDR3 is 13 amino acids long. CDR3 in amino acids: CASGGGDGYEQYV. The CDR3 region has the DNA TGTGCCAGCGGCGGAGGGGATGGGTACGAGCAGTACGTC.